This record covers a single T cell receptor beta chain. This specimen comes from a study of blood T cell repertoires in COVID-19. Study information: There were acute and convalescent COVID-19 samples, and they came from the United States, Italy and Spain.

V lost 1 base and J 6 bases, leaving 13 bases between the germline ends. This CDR3 is 14 amino acids long. Germline CDR1 and CDR2: SEHNR and FQNEAQ (reference sequence). The table came from immunoSEQ multiplex PCR; TCRdb's copy has only in-frame clones and leaves some out. This sample has 230,000 or so clones, with around four fifths found just once. This chain links TRBV7-9 with TRBJ2-7; unclear D gene. Sequenced sample: peripheral blood. The source is a man aged 30 to 39 with active or convalescent COVID-19. In DNA, the CDR3 is TGTGCCAGCAGCTTAGAAATAACTTCGGGCGAGCAGTACTTC. It encodes CASSLEITSGEQYF.